The clone carrying this T cell receptor (beta chain) was recorded at least ten times. Other DNA sequences of this sample code for an identical CDR3. The data were taken from a study of metastatic and nonmetastatic thyroid tumors. No patient received treatment before thyroid surgery. With MiXCR, TCRdb called clones anew from the PCR reads. The sample includes about 82,000 clones, 12% of them seen just once. Germline loops: CDR1 SGHNT, CDR2 YYREEE (reference sequence). This CDR3 spans 16 amino acids. The V gene lost 0 bases and the J gene lost 4 bases, with 13 bases spanning the gap. Sequences were obtained from tumor tissue. This rearrangement joins TRBV5-4 to TRBJ1-4; possible D gene TRBD1, 5 bases. This clonotype was obtained from a female donor with papillary thyroid cancer or a benign thyroid nodule (not recorded which). Some clones in this sample may be carry-over from other donors' samples. CDR3 DNA sequence: TGTGCCAGCAGCTTGGACAACCGGGGCAATAATGAAAAACTGTTTTTT. This translates into CASSLDNRGNNEKLFF.